The clone carrying this T cell receptor (beta chain) was counted ten times or more. The sample originates from a study of molecular identifiers for immune sequencing clone quantification. About the research overall: Four of five RNA aliquots from about 19,000 or 110,000 naive CD8 T cells were sequenced.

TCRdb re-analysed the PCR reads in MiXCR, keeping a single row per CDR3 protein. The data contain 37,000 or so distinct CDR3 sequences, about a quarter of them singletons. The CDR3 consists of 14 residues. Germline V gives CDR1 SQVTM, CDR2 ANQGSEA. The V and J ends lost 6 bases and 2 bases respectively, with 17 bases between them. Sequencing used naive CD8+ T cells from blood, with Jurkat cell RNA spiked in. Subset: FACS-sorted CD8+CD4-CCR7+CD45RA+ naive T cells. V usage is TRBV29-1 and J usage is TRBJ2-7, with D perhaps matching TRBD1 or TRBD2 (5 bases each). The receptor's source is a human donor in good health. Some libraries in this study had Jurkat cell RNA spiked in. The CDR3 spells CSVGTRQATYEQYF. In DNA form, the CDR3 reads TGCAGCGTGGGGACCAGGCAGGCCACCTACGAGCAGTACTTC.